The next 2 T cell receptor beta chains were all read from a single sample in a study of cytomegalovirus exposure and HLA in healthy donors. 60 Vbeta and 13 Jbeta primers were used in PCR. Here immunoSEQ multiplex PCR was the method, and the copy in TCRdb shows in-frame clones only, minus some. The sample consists of under 250,000 clones, 80% to 90% of them appearing once. The sequenced sample was PBMCs. The origin of the receptors is a girl aged 2 to 10 in good health and CMV-seronegative.

The V call is TRBV2, the J call TRBJ1-2, with TRBD1 matching 9 bases. This CDR3 is built from 13 residues. V was pared by 8 bases and J by 6 bases, with 7 bases of the junction left unmatched. Germline V gives CDR1 SNHLY, CDR2 FYNNEI. The CDR3, as DNA: TGTGCCAGCGGGGACAGGGAAGGGCATGGCTACACCTTC. Amino acid sequence: CASGDREGHGYTF.

This clone appeared a few times. The rearrangement links TRBV27 to TRBJ2-3, with TRBD2 matching 9 bases. Germline lookup yields CDR1 MNHEY and CDR2 SMNVEV (reference sequence). The V gene end was trimmed by 9 bases and the J gene end by 2 bases; junction bases not matched to a gene: 6. The CDR3 loop spans 14 amino acids. CDR3 in amino acids: CASSLAGDTDTQYF. In DNA, the CDR3 is TGTGCCAGTTCGTTAGCGGGAGACACAGATACGCAGTATTTT.